The TCR beta chain described here comes from a study of blood T cells in healthy people across ages. This clonotype was observed a few times. At one boundary the junction diverges from the germline segment, which might be a read error. The length of the CDR3 is 11 residues. Germline CDR1 SQVTM, CDR2 ANQGSEA. A second PCR, run for about 7 to 11 cycles, used a sample-barcoded 5' primer plus a J-beta primer mix. The authors tagged each cDNA molecule using a template-switch adaptor with 12 random nucleotides. In TCRdb, the 5' RACE reads were re-called with MiXCR into one record per CDR3 protein. The repertoire has approximately 580,000 distinct CDR3 sequences, nearly 25% of them found once; the top ten carry under 9%. These data were likewise used in another study, on T cells of mothers and their children. As reported in that work: Overlap in related mother-child pairs always slightly exceeded unrelated pairs, never significantly.

This chain uses TRBV29-1 with TRBJ1-4, with a tentative D call TRBD1 (5 bases). This receptor was taken from a boy younger than 18 in good health. The sequencing sample was made of blood. The CDR3 loop is CSVGTVEKLFF. The CDR3 DNA sequence: TGTAGCGTTGGGACGGTTGAAAAACTGTTTTTT.